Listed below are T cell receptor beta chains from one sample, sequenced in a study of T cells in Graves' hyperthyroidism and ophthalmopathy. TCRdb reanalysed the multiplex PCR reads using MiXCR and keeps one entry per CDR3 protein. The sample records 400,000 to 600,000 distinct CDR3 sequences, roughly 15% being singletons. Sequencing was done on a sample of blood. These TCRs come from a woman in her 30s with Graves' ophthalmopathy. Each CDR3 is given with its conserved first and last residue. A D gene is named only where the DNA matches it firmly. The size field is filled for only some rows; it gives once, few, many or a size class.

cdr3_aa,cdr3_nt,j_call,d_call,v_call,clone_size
CAISESGTGYVNTEAFF,TGTGCCATCAGTGAGTCCGGGACAGGGTACGTGAACACTGAAGCTTTCTTT,TRBJ1-1,TRBD1,TRBV10-3,many
CASSLMGLAGLQETQYF,TGCGCCAGCAGCCTAATGGGACTAGCGGGACTACAAGAGACCCAGTACTTC,TRBJ2-5,TRBD2,TRBV4-1,NA
CASSQETNYAYEQYF,TGCGCCAGCAGCCAAGAAACAAATTACGCCTACGAGCAGTACTTC,TRBJ2-7,NA,TRBV4-3,NA
CASSATGRINYGYTF,TGTGCCAGCAGCGCGACGGGACGGATTAACTATGGCTACACCTTC,TRBJ1-2,NA,TRBV7-8,NA
CASSVMEVQETQYF,TGTGCCAGCAGTGTGATGGAGGTCCAAGAGACCCAGTACTTC,TRBJ2-5,NA,TRBV2,few
CASSQERNYGYTF,TGCGCCAGCAGCCAAGAACGCAACTATGGCTACACCTTC,TRBJ1-2,NA,TRBV4-3,many
CASSQERRLNEKLFF,TGTGCCAGCAGCCAAGAGCGGAGGCTTAATGAAAAACTGTTTTTT,TRBJ1-4,NA,TRBV14,NA
CASKERHEAFF,TGTGCCAGCAAGGAACGCCATGAAGCTTTCTTT,TRBJ1-1,NA,TRBV6-1,many
CASSASGVGELFF,TGTGCCAGCAGTGCCTCGGGAGTCGGGGAGCTGTTTTTT,TRBJ2-2,NA,TRBV6-4,NA
CASSEEMGRVYEQFF,TGTGCCAGCAGTGAAGAGATGGGCAGGGTGTACGAGCAGTTCTTC,TRBJ2-1,NA,TRBV28,NA
CASSHEWRNTEAFF,TGTGCCAGCAGCCACGAATGGAGGAACACTGAAGCTTTCTTT,TRBJ1-1,NA,TRBV6-1,few
CASSYWGDRVSTGELFF,TGTGCCAGCAGTTACTGGGGGGACAGGGTGTCAACCGGGGAGCTGTTTTTT,TRBJ2-2,TRBD1,TRBV6-2/TRBV6-3,many
CASSFPDRGPFHNEQFF,TGTGCCAGCAGTTTTCCGGACAGGGGGCCTTTTCACAATGAGCAGTTCTTC,TRBJ2-1,TRBD1,TRBV6-2/TRBV6-3,NA
CASSQDGAGASGYTF,TGTGCCAGCAGCCAAGACGGGGCAGGAGCTTCTGGCTACACCTTC,TRBJ1-2,NA,TRBV4-2,few
CASSPQLAGAAGELFF,TGTGCCAGCAGTCCCCAACTAGCGGGAGCGGCCGGGGAGCTGTTTTTT,TRBJ2-2,TRBD2,TRBV28,NA
CAWSRRNEQYF,TGTGCCTGGAGCAGGCGCAACGAGCAGTACTTC,TRBJ2-7,NA,TRBV30,NA
CSAPRRLAASQETQYF,TGCAGTGCTCCTAGGAGGCTAGCGGCCTCCCAAGAGACCCAGTACTTC,TRBJ2-5,TRBD2,TRBV20-1,few
CASSGQGIFQPQHF,TGTGCCAGCAGTGGGCAGGGCATTTTCCAGCCCCAGCATTTT,TRBJ1-5,NA,TRBV28,NA
CATSEGTGRGYGYTF,TGTGCCACCAGTGAGGGCACCGGCCGAGGCTATGGCTACACCTTC,TRBJ1-2,NA,TRBV24-1,many
CASSLDRTRREKLFF,TGTGCCAGCAGCTTAGACAGGACCCGGCGGGAAAAACTGTTTTTT,TRBJ1-4,NA,TRBV7-2,NA
CASSQGPGPSSYEQYF,TGCGCCAGCAGCCAAGGTCCGGGACCAAGCTCCTACGAGCAGTACTTC,TRBJ2-7,NA,TRBV4-3,few
CASSLQGDGELFF,TGTGCCAGCAGTCTTCAGGGCGACGGGGAGCTGTTTTTT,TRBJ2-2,NA,TRBV27,many
CASTKGQGGTQETQYF,TGTGCCAGCACCAAAGGGCAGGGTGGTACTCAAGAGACCCAGTACTTC,TRBJ2-5,NA,TRBV6-2/TRBV6-3,many
CASRPSGRTEQFF,TGTGCCAGCAGACCTAGCGGGAGGACTGAGCAGTTCTTC,TRBJ2-1,TRBD2,TRBV6-2/TRBV6-3,NA
CSVEFAGANEQYF,TGCAGCGTTGAATTTGCAGGGGCGAACGAGCAGTACTTC,TRBJ2-7,NA,TRBV29-1,few
CASTRTRLGANEQFF,TGTGCCAGCACTCGAACCCGACTTGGAGCGAATGAGCAGTTCTTC,TRBJ2-1,NA,TRBV27,NA
CASSPLAGSRHEQFF,TGTGCCAGCTCACCTCTAGCGGGATCCAGGCATGAGCAGTTCTTC,TRBJ2-1,TRBD2,TRBV18,many
CAWSVLVSGAYEQYF,TGTGCCTGGAGTGTACTTGTGAGTGGCGCCTACGAGCAGTACTTC,TRBJ2-7,NA,TRBV30,NA
CAISSTGSFNEKLFF,TGTGCCATCAGTTCGACCGGGTCCTTTAATGAAAAACTGTTTTTT,TRBJ1-4,NA,TRBV10-3,few
CASSMDPHEQYF,TGTGCCAGTAGTATGGATCCCCACGAGCAGTACTTC,TRBJ2-7,NA,TRBV19,NA
CASSFRRTSGRAFEQFF,TGTGCCAGCAGTTTCCGCCGGACTAGCGGGAGGGCCTTTGAGCAGTTCTTC,TRBJ2-1,TRBD2,TRBV28,many
CASSFSRDTIYF,TGTGCCAGCAGTTTTAGCCGTGACACCATATATTTT,TRBJ1-3,NA,TRBV12-3/TRBV12-4,many
CASSYGLPDEAFF,TGTGCCAGCAGTTACGGCCTCCCGGATGAAGCTTTCTTT,TRBJ1-1,NA,TRBV6-9,NA
CAWSNRGYEQYF,TGTGCCTGGAGTAACAGGGGCTACGAGCAGTACTTC,TRBJ2-7,TRBD1,TRBV30,many
CASSREFQYSGANVLTF,TGCGCCAGCAGCCGGGAATTTCAGTACTCTGGGGCCAACGTCCTGACTTTC,TRBJ2-6,NA,TRBV4-1,NA
CASSPRGGSGEKLFF,TGTGCCAGCTCACCTCGCGGGGGGAGCGGTGAAAAACTGTTTTTT,TRBJ1-4,NA,TRBV18,many
CASSTRLDQTKPLHF,TGTGCCAGTAGTACCCGACTGGACCAAACCAAACCCCTCCACTTT,TRBJ1-6,NA,TRBV19,few
CASSSSPTLNTEAFF,TGTGCCAGCAGTTCCTCTCCGACGTTGAACACTGAAGCTTTCTTT,TRBJ1-1,NA,TRBV27,many
CSRRRAGVSTDTQYF,TGCAGTCGAAGGAGGGCTGGCGTAAGCACAGATACGCAGTATTTT,TRBJ2-3,NA,TRBV20-1,many
CSARDGLDRFYNEQFF,TGCAGTGCTAGAGATGGCTTGGACAGGTTCTACAATGAGCAGTTCTTC,TRBJ2-1,TRBD1,TRBV20-1,few
CASSSAQGSNQPQHF,TGTGCCAGCAGTTCCGCACAGGGGAGCAATCAGCCCCAGCATTTT,TRBJ1-5,TRBD1,TRBV28,few
CASSIAGFHEQYF,TGTGCCAGTAGTATAGCGGGGTTCCACGAGCAGTACTTC,TRBJ2-7,NA,TRBV19,many